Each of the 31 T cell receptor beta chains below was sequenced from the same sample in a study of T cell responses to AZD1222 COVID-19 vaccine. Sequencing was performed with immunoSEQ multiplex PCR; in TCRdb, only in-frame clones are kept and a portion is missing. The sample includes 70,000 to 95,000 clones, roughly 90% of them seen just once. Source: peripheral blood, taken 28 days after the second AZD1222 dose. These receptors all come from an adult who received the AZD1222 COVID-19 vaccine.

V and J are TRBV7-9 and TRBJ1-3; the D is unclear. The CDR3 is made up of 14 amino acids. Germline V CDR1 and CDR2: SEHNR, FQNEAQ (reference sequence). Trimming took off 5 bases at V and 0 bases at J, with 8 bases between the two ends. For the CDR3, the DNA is TGTGCCAGCAGCCCGGGGATCTCTGGAAACACCATATATTTT. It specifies CASSPGISGNTIYF.

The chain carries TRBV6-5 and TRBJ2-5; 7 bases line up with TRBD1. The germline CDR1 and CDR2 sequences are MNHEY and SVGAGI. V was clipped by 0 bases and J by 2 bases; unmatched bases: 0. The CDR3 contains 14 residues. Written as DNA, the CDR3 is TGTGCCAGCAGTTACTCGACAGGGCAAGAGACCCAGTACTTC. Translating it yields CASSYSTGQETQYF.

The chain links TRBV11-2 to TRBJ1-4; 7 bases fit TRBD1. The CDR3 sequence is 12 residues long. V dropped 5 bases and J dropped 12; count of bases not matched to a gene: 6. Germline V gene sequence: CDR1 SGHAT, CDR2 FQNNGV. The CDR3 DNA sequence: TGTGCCAGCAGCCTAACAGGGGTGGAACTGTTTTTT. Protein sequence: CASSLTGVELFF.

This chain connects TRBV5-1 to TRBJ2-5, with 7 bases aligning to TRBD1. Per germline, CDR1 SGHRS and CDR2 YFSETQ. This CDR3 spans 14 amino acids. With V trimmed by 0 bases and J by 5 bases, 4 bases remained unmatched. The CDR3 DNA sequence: TGCGCCAGCAGCTTGGAGGGGGCGGGTGAGACCCAGTACTTC. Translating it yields CASSLEGAGETQYF. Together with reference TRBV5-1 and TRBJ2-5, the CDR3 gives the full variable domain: KAGVTQTPRYLIKTRGQQVTLSCSPISGHRSVSWYQQTPGQGLQFLFEYFSETQRNKGNFPGRFSGRQFSNSRSEMNVSTLELGDSALYLCASSLEGAGETQYFGPGTRLLVL.

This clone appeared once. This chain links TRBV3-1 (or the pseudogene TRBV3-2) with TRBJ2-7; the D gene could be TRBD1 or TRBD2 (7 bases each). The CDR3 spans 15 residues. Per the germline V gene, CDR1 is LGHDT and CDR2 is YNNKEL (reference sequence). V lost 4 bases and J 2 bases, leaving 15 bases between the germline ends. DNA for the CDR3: TGTGCCAGCAGCCCCCGCAGGGGGGGCCCCTACGAGCAGTACTTC. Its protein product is CASSPRRGGPYEQYF.

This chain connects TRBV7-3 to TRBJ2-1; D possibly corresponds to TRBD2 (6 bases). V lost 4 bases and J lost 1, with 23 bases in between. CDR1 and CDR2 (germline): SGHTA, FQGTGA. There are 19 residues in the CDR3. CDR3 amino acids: CASSSRPSSARNSYNEQFF. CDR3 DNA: TGTGCCAGCAGCTCCCGACCATCTAGCGCTCGAAATTCCTACAATGAGCAGTTCTTC. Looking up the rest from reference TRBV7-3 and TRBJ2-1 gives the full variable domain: GAGVSQTPSNKVTEKGKYVELRCDPISGHTALYWYRQSLGQGPEFLIYFQGTGAADDSGLPNDRFFAVRPEGSVSTLKIQRTERGDSAVYLCASSSRPSSARNSYNEQFFGPGTRLTVL.

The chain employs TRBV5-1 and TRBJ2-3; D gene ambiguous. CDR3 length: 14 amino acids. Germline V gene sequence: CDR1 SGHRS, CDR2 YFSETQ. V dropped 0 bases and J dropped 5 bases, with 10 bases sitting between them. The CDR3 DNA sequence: TGCGCCAGCAGCTTGGGTCACCTGGGAGATACGCAGTATTTT. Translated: CASSLGHLGDTQYF.

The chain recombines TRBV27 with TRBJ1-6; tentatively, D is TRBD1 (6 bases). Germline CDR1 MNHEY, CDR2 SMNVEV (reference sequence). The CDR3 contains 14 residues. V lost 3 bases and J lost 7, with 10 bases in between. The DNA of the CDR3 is TGTGCCAGCAGTTTTGGACAGAGGAATTCACCCCTCCACTTT. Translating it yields CASSFGQRNSPLHF.

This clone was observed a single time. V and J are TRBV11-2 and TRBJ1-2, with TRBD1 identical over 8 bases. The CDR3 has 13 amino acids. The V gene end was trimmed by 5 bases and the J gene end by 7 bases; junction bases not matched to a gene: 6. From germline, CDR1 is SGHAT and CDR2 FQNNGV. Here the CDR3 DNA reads TGTGCCAGCAGCCCCCAAGGACAGGGTGGCTACACCTTC. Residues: CASSPQGQGGYTF.

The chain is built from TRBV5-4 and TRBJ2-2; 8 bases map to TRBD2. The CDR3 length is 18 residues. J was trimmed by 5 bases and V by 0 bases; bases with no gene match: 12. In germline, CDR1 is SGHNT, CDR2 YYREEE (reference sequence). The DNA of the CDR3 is TGTGCCAGCAGCTTGGAAATCCGGAGCGGGAGTCGAACCGGGGAGCTGTTTTTT. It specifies CASSLEIRSGSRTGELFF.

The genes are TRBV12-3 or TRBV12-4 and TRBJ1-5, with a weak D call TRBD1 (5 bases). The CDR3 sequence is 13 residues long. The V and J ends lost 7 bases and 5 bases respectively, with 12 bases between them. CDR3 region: CASMRQGDQPQHF. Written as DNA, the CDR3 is TGTGCCAGCATGAGACAAGGGGATCAGCCCCAGCATTTT.

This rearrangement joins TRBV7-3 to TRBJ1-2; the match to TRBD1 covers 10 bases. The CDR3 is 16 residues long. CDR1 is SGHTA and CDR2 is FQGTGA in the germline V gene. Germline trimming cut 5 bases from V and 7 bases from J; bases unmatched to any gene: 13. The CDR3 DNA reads TGTGCCAGCAGCCCCTACGCCGGGACAGGGGTTAGTGGCTACACCTTC. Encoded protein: CASSPYAGTGVSGYTF.

DNA of the CDR3: TGTGCCAGCAGCTTAGCGCGGGGGGTAAATTCACCCCTCCACTTT. Translating it yields CASSLARGVNSPLHF. The chain has TRBV7-9 and TRBJ1-6, with D possibly being TRBD1 (5 bases). Trimming stripped 0 bases from V and 7 bases from J, with 10 bases between. Germline loops: CDR1 SEHNR, CDR2 FQNEAQ (reference sequence). The CDR3 covers 15 residues.

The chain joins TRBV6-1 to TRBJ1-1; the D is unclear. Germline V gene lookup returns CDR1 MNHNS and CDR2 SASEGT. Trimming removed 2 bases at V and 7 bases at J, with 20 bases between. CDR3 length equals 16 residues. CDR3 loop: CASSESRGLAEVEAFF. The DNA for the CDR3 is TGTGCCAGCAGTGAAAGCCGGGGATTGGCCGAGGTTGAAGCTTTCTTT.

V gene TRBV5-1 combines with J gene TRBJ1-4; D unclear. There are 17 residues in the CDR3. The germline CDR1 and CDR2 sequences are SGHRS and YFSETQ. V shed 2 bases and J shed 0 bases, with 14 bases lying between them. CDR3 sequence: CASSFDLEESTNEKLFF. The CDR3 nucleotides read TGCGCCAGCAGCTTCGATTTGGAGGAATCAACTAATGAAAAACTGTTTTTT. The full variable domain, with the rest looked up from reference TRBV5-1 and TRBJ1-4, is KAGVTQTPRYLIKTRGQQVTLSCSPISGHRSVSWYQQTPGQGLQFLFEYFSETQRNKGNFPGRFSGRQFSNSRSEMNVSTLELGDSALYLCASSFDLEESTNEKLFFGSGTQLSVL.

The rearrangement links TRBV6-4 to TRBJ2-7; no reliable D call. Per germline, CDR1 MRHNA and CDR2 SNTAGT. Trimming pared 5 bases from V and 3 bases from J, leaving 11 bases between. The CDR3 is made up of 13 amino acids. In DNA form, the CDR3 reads TGTGCCAGCAGTCGTGACCCAATCTACGAGCAGTACTTC. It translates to CASSRDPIYEQYF.

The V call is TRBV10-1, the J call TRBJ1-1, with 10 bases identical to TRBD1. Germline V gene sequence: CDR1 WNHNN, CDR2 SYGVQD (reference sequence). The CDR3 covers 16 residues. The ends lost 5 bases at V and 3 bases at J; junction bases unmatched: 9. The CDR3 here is CASSLRQGALDTEAFF. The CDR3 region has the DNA TGCGCCAGCAGTCTAAGACAGGGGGCTTTGGACACTGAAGCTTTCTTT.

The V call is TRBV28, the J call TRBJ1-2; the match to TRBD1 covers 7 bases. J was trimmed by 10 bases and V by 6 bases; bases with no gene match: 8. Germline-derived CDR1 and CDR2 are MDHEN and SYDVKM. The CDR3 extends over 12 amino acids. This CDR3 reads CASSRQGLAYTF. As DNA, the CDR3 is TGTGCCAGCAGCAGACAGGGCTTGGCCTACACCTTC.

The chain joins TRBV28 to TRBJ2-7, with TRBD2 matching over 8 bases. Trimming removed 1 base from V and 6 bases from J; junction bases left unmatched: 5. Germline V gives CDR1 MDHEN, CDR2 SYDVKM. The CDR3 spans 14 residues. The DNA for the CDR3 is TGTGCCAGCAGTTTATTCGGGACTAGGGCCGAGCAGTACTTC. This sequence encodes CASSLFGTRAEQYF.

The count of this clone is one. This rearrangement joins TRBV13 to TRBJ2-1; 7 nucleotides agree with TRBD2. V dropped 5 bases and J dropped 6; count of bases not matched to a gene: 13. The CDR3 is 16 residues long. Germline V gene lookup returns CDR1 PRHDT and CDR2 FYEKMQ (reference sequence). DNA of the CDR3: TGTGCCAGCAGCCCCCTGGGGAGGGGTCGGGGCAATGAGCAGTTCTTC. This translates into CASSPLGRGRGNEQFF. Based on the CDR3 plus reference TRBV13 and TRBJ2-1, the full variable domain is AAGVIQSPRHLIKEKRETATLKCYPIPRHDTVYWYQQGPGQDPQFLISFYEKMQSDKGSIPDRFSAQQFSDYHSELNMSSLELGDSALYFCASSPLGRGRGNEQFFGPGTRLTVL.

The CDR3 sequence: CASTQDSNYGYTF. The CDR3 DNA follows: TGTGCCAGCACCCAGGACAGTAACTATGGCTACACCTTC. The chain employs TRBV28 and TRBJ1-2, with TRBD1 as a possible D gene (6 bases). Trimming took 7 bases from V and 1 from J, leaving 10 bases between them. CDR1 MDHEN and CDR2 SYDVKM come from the germline V gene. The CDR3 is made up of 13 amino acids.

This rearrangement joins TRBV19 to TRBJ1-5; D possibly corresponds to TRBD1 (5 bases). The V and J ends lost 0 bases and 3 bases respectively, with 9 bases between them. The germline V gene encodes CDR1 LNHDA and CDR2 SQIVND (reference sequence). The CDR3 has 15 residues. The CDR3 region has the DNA TGTGCCAGTAGTATAGAGGGGACTGACAATCAGCCCCAGCATTTT. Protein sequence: CASSIEGTDNQPQHF.

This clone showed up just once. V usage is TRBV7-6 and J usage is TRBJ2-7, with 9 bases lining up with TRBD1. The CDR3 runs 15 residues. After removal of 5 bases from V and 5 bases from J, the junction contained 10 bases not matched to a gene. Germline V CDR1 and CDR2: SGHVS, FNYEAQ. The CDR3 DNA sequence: TGTGCCAGCAGCGCTTACCGGGACAGGGCCCACGAGCAGTACTTC. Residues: CASSAYRDRAHEQYF.

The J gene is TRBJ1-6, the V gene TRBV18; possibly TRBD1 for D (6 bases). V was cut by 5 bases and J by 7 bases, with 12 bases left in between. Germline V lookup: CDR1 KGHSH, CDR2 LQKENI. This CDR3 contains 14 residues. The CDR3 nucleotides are TGTGCCAGCTCATCTGACAGGTTGAATTCACCCCTCCACTTT. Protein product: CASSSDRLNSPLHF.

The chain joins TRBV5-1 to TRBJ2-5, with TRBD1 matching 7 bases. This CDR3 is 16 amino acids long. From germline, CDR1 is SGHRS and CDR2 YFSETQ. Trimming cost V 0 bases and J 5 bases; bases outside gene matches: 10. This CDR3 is CASSLGAGGREETQYF. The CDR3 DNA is TGCGCCAGCAGCTTGGGGGCAGGGGGAAGGGAGGAGACCCAGTACTTC. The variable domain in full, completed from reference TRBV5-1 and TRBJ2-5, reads KAGVTQTPRYLIKTRGQQVTLSCSPISGHRSVSWYQQTPGQGLQFLFEYFSETQRNKGNFPGRFSGRQFSNSRSEMNVSTLELGDSALYLCASSLGAGGREETQYFGPGTRLLVL.

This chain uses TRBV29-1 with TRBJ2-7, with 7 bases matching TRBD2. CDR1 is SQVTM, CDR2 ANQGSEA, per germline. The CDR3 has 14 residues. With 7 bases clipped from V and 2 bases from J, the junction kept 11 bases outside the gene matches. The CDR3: CSAYLTSSPYEQYF. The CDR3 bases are TGCAGCGCCTACTTGACTAGCTCTCCCTACGAGCAGTACTTC.

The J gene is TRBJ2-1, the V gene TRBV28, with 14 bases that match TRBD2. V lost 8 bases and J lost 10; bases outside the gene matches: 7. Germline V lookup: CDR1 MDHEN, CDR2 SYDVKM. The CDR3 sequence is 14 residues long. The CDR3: CASSGTSGGGEQFF. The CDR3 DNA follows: TGTGCCAGCTCTGGGACTAGCGGGGGAGGGGAGCAGTTCTTC.

The DNA of the CDR3 is TGTGCCAGCAGGCGTGACCCAGGCCTGACCGGGGAGCTGTTTTTT. It translates to CASRRDPGLTGELFF. V is TRBV2 and J is TRBJ2-2, with D unclear. The V gene lost 6 bases and the J gene lost 5 bases, with 16 bases spanning the gap. The CDR3 sequence is 15 residues long. CDR1 is SNHLY, CDR2 FYNNEI, per germline.

CDR3 nucleotides: TGTGCCAGCAGTGAAATGGGACTAGCGGGAGGGAGTGAGCAGTTCTTC. This sequence encodes CASSEMGLAGGSEQFF. The rearrangement uses TRBV2 and TRBJ2-1, with 16 nucleotides matching TRBD2. Germline V CDR1 and CDR2: SNHLY, FYNNEI. The CDR3 is 16 amino acids. Trimming removed 2 bases from V and 9 bases from J; junction bases left unmatched: 4.

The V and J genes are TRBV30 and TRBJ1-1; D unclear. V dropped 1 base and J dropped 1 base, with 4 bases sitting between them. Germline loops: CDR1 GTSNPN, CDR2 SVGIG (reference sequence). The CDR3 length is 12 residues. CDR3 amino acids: CAWSDGNTEAFF. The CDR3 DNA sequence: TGTGCCTGGAGTGACGGGAACACTGAAGCTTTCTTT.

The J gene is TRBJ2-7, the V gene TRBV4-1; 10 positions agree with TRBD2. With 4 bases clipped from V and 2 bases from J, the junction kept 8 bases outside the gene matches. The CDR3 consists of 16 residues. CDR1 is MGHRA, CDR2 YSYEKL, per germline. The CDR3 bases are TGCGCCAGCAGCCCCGGGACTAGCGCTAACGCCTACGAGCAGTACTTC. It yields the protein CASSPGTSANAYEQYF.